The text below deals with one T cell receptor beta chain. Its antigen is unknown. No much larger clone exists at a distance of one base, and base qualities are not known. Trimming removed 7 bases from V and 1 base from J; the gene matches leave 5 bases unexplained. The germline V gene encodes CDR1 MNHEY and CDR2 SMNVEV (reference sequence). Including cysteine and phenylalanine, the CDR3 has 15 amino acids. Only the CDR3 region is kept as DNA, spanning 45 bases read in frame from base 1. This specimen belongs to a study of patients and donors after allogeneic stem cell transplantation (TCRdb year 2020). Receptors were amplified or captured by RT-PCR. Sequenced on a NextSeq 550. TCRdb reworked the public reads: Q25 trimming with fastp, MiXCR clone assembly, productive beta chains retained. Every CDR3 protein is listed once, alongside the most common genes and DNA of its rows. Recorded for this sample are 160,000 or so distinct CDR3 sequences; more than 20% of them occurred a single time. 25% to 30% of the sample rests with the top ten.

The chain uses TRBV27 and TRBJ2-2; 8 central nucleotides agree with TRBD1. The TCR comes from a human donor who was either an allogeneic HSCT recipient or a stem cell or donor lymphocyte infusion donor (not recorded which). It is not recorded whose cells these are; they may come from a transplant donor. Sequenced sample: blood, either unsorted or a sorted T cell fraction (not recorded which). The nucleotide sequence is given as TGTGCCAGCACCTCCGGGACAGGGAACACCGGGGAGCTGTTTTTT. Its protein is CASTSGTGNTGELFF.